This T cell receptor (beta chain) was sequenced during a study of chemoradiotherapy in HPV16-positive cancers. The overall study: Candidate HPV-specific clones and shared TCR motifs came from a couple of HPV16-positive patients. Study outcomes and limitations: Non-HPV-specific T cells did not expand in tumors during treatment, whereas candidate HPV-specific clones and E7-related motifs did. Functional assays defining HPV-specific T cells used only a couple of HPV16-positive patients.

Notes on this clone: Its specificity is not known.

The assay was immunoSEQ multiplex PCR, and TCRdb's table has in-frame clones only and misses some. Counted here are roughly 5,800 clones, about 89% occurring once; the ten biggest clones make up 1.5% to 2%. Germline loops: CDR1 SGHRS, CDR2 YFSETQ. The V and J ends lost 4 bases and 2 bases, in that order; junction bases with no gene match: 4. The CDR3 consists of 14 residues. J is TRBJ1-2 and V is TRBV5-1; TRBD1 matches at 8 bases. The sample consisted of blood, taken from a patient who underwent chemoradiotherapy. The source is a human donor with HPV-associated anogenital cancer. The CDR3 sequence: CASSRGQANYGYTF. The CDR3, as DNA: TGCGCCAGCAGCCGGGGACAGGCCAACTATGGCTACACCTTC.